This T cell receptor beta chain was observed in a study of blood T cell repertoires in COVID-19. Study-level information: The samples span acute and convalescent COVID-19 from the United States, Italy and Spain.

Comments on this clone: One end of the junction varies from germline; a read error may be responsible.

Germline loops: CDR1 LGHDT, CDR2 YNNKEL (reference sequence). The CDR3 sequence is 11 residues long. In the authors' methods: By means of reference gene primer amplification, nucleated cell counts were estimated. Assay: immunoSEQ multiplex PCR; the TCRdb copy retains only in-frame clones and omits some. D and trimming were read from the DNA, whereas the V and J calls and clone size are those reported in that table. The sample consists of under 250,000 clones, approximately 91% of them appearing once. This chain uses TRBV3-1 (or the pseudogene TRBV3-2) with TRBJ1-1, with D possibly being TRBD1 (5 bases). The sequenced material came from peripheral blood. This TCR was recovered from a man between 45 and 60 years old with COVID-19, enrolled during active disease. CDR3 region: CASSQGGGVGF. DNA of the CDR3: TGTGCCAGCAGCCAAGGCGGGGGTGTCGGATTT.